A single sample gave rise to the 2 T cell receptor beta chains below, sequenced in a study of cytomegalovirus exposure and HLA in healthy donors. PCR amplification relied on 60 Vbeta primers (plus 13 Jbeta primers). Some clones are missing from TCRdb's copy, which holds only in-frame ones; the method was immunoSEQ multiplex PCR. The repertoire holds just over 65,000 clones, 80% to 90% seen once, with about 7% in the top ten. Sequenced material: PBMCs. These receptors were taken from a human donor in good health.

The chain links TRBV15 to TRBJ1-4; no clear D. CDR1 and CDR2 (germline): LNHNV, YYDKDF (reference sequence). The CDR3 has 16 residues. Trimming pared 0 bases from V and 7 bases from J, leaving 15 bases between. The CDR3 is CATSRDQVGGSEKLFF. The CDR3 DNA is TGTGCCACCAGCAGAGATCAGGTCGGAGGAAGTGAAAAACTGTTTTTT.

The CDR3 DNA reads TGTGCCAGCAGTGTAAAACCTCCGGGCTCTGGAAACACCATATATTTT. It translates to CASSVKPPGSGNTIYF. The chain recombines TRBV2 with TRBJ1-3; D remains unclear. Trimming stripped 4 bases from V and 0 bases from J, with 13 bases between. This CDR3 comprises 16 residues. CDR1 is SNHLY, CDR2 FYNNEI, per germline.